This entry is about one T cell receptor beta chain. The antigen is not known. This sample was included in a study of post-analysis software for immune sequencing data. Whole-study results and caveats: About five TRBV segments, including TRBV5-6, TRBV5-1 and TRBV20-1, were more frequent in patients than controls.

Each TCR beta cDNA library carried unique molecular identifiers. TCRdb ran MiXCR on the PCR reads and lists one entry per CDR3 protein. There are 740,000 or so distinct CDR3 sequences in the sample; around 50% occur only once, and approximately 4.5% lies in the top ten. The CDR3 contains 13 residues. Deletions cut 7 bases from V and 2 bases from J, with 10 bases between. The receptor was isolated from a girl under 18 with multiple sclerosis. The sample comprised blood. The chain has TRBV12-3 or TRBV12-4 and TRBJ2-3, with D hard to call. The CDR3 DNA reads as TGTGCCAGCACCAGCGTGAACACAGATACGCAGTATTTT. Translated, it gives CASTSVNTDTQYF.